The T cell receptor (beta chain) described here comes from a study of T cells in women clearing cervical HPV infection. The overall study: Blood came at first lesion visit for cases, post-clearance for controls. Case blood was drawn a median approximately five months after lesion detection.

Findings of the study overall: CIN3+ cases had significantly higher TCR richness than controls; evenness did not differ.

The assay was immunoSEQ multiplex PCR, and TCRdb's table has in-frame clones only and misses some. In all, the sample yields about 31,000 clones. In germline, CDR1 is LNHDA, CDR2 SQIVND (reference sequence). The V gene end was trimmed by 8 bases and the J gene end by 0 bases; junction bases not matched to a gene: 4. The length of the CDR3 is 13 residues. Notes on this clone: As yet, its antigen is unknown. The read gets to within 3 residues of the CDR3 end, and the germline J gene fills in the rest.

Sequenced: blood buffy coat. The chain combines TRBV19 with TRBJ2-7, with 7 bases that match TRBD2. The receptor's source is a woman between 18 and 69 years old with a cervical HPV16 infection that either progressed to CIN3+ or cleared (not recorded which). The covered CDR3 bases are TGTGCCAGTCTGGGGGGGAACTCCTACGAG. It translates to CASLGGNSYE. The full CDR3 sequence reads CASLGGNSYEQYF.